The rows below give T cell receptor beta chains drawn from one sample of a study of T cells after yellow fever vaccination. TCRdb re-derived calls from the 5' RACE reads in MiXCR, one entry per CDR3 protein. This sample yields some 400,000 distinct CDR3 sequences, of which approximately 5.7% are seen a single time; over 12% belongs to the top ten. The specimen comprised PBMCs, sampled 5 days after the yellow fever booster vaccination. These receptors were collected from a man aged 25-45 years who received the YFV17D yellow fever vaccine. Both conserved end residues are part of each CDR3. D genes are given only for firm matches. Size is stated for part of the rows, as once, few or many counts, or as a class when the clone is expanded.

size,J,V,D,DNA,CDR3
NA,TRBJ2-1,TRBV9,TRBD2,TGTGCCAGCAGCGTAGCGGGACTAGGAGGCCTTGAGCAGTTCTTC,CASSVAGLGGLEQFF
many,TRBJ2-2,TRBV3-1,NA,TGTGCCAGCAGCCAGGTGTACACCGGGGAGCTGTTTTTT,CASSQVYTGELFF
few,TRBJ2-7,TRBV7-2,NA,TGTGCCAGCAGCTTATCCGTAGATAACGAGCAGTACTTC,CASSLSVDNEQYF
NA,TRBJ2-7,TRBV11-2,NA,TGTGCCAGCAGCTTCCTGGCCCGATCCCAGCAGTACTTC,CASSFLARSQQYF
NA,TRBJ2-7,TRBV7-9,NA,TGTGCCAGCAGCTTACAGGACGAGCAGTACTTC,CASSLQDEQYF
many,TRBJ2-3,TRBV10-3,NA,TGTGCCATCAGTGAGGATACGCAGTATTTT,CAISEDTQYF
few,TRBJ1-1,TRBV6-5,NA,TGTGCCAGCAGTTACGCTACTTCAGGGTTTCATGAAGCTTTCTTT,CASSYATSGFHEAFF
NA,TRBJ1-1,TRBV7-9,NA,TGTGCCAGCAGCTTAGCAGGGAGTGCCACTGAAGCTTTCTTT,CASSLAGSATEAFF
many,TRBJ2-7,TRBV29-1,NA,TGCAGCGCCAAGGGGACGCCTACCTACGAGCAGTACTTC,CSAKGTPTYEQYF
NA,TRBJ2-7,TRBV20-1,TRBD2,TGCAGTGCTAGAAGGGGGACTAGCCTCGACGAGCAGTACTTC,CSARRGTSLDEQYF
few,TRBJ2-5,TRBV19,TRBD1,TGTGCCAGTAGTAGTCGTAAGGACAGGCGATATCAAGAGACCCAGTACTTC,CASSSRKDRRYQETQYF
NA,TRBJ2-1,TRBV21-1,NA,TGTGCCAGCAGCAGAAAAAAGTGGTCGACTAGCGGGGACTACAATGAGCAGTTCTTC,CASSRKKWSTSGDYNEQFF
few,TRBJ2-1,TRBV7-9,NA,TGTGCCAGCAGCCCCCCTTCATCCAGCTCCTACAATGAGCAGTTCTTC,CASSPPSSSSYNEQFF
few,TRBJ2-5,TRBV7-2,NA,TGTGCCAGCAGCTATTTAGAGACCCAGTACTTC,CASSYLETQYF
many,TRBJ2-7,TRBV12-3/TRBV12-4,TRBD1,TGTGCCAGCACCACCCGAGGACAGGACTACGAGCAGTACTTC,CASTTRGQDYEQYF
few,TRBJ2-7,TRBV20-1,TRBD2,TGCAGTGCTAGAGGGACTAGGGCCTACGAGCAGTACTTC,CSARGTRAYEQYF
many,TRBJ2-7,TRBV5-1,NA,TGCGCCAGCAGCTTGGATGAGTACGAGCAGTACTTC,CASSLDEYEQYF
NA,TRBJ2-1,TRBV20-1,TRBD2,TGCAGTGCTATATCGAGCGGGGGCTCCTACAATGAGCAGTTCTTC,CSAISSGGSYNEQFF
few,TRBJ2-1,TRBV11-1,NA,TGTGCCAGCAGCTTAGGGGACGGGACCACAGATGAGCAGTTCTTC,CASSLGDGTTDEQFF
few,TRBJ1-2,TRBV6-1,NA,TGTGCCAGCACCAAGGAGGCCCGAACACTCAACTATGGCTACACCTTC,CASTKEARTLNYGYTF
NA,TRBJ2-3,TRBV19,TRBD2,TGTGCCAGTAGTATCCAAGCGGGATTGGGAGGAGATACGCAGTATTTT,CASSIQAGLGGDTQYF
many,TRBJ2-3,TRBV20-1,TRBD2,TGCAGCTCGACTAGCGGTAACACAGATACGCAGTATTTT,CSSTSGNTDTQYF
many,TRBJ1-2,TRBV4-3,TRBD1,TGCGCCAGCAGCCGCGACAGGGGGCTGGGCTATGGCTACACCTTC,CASSRDRGLGYGYTF
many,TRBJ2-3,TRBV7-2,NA,TGTGCCAGCAGCTTAGAGTTACAAACAACAGATACGCAGTATTTT,CASSLELQTTDTQYF
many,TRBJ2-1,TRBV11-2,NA,TGTGCCAGCAGCTTCTCCAGCTGGGGGCAGGGGTCCTACAATGAGCAGTTCTTC,CASSFSSWGQGSYNEQFF
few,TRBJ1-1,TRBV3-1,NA,TGTGCCAGCAGTCAAGATCGCGCCTCTGGGGCTTTCTTT,CASSQDRASGAFF
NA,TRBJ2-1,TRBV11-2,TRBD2,TGTGCCAGCAGCTTGAGACTAGCGGGGGGTATCAACAATGAGCAGTTCTTC,CASSLRLAGGINNEQFF
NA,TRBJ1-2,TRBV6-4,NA,TGTGCCAGCAGTGACTCTACCTATGGCTACACCTTC,CASSDSTYGYTF
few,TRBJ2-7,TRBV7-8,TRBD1,TGTGCCAGCAGCTTAATAGGGGGCACCTACGAGCAGTACTTC,CASSLIGGTYEQYF
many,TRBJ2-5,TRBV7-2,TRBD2,TGTGCCAGCAGCTTAGGGGGAGGGTACAAGTCGGAGACCCAGTACTTC,CASSLGGGYKSETQYF
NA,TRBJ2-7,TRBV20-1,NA,TGCAGTGCCAACCACTTCGGGAGCGGAACCTACGAGCAGTACTTC,CSANHFGSGTYEQYF
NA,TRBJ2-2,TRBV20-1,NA,TGCAGTGCTGGGTCGCGCCCCCGCACCGGGGAGCTGTTTTTT,CSAGSRPRTGELFF
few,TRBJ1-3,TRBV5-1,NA,TGCGCCAGCAGCTTGCCTCTGGACCATGGAAACACCATATATTTT,CASSLPLDHGNTIYF
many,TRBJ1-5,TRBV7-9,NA,TGTGCCAGTCAGGGGCGCAATAGCAATCAGCCCCAGCATTTT,CASQGRNSNQPQHF
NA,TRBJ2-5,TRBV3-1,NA,TGTGCCAGCAGCTTTCCCCCCGGGACCGGTAAAGAGACCCAGTACTTC,CASSFPPGTGKETQYF
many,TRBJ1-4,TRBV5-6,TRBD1,TGTGCCAGCAGCACACCGGGACAGAGTAATGAAAAACTGTTTTTT,CASSTPGQSNEKLFF
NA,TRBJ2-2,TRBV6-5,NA,TGTGCCAGCAGTTACTCCCTCGACTTTAAAGGGGAGCTGTTTTTT,CASSYSLDFKGELFF
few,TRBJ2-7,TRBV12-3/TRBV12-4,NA,TGTGCCAGCTCAACCACTCCCAAGCCCCTTACCTACGAGCAGTACTTC,CASSTTPKPLTYEQYF
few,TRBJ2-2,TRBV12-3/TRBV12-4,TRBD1,TGTGCCAGCAACCCGACAGGGACCACCGGGGAGCTGTTTTTT,CASNPTGTTGELFF
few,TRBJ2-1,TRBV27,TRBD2,TGTGCCAGCAGTTTATTCCCGAGTAGGGCGGGAGGGCCCGATGAGCAGTTCTTC,CASSLFPSRAGGPDEQFF
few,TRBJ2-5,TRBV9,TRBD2,TGTGCCAGCAGCTTAACTATAGCGGGAGGGCAGGAGACCCAGTACTTC,CASSLTIAGGQETQYF